These T cell receptor beta chains were read from a single sample in a study of cytomegalovirus exposure and HLA in healthy donors. Repertoires were generated with immunoSEQ multiplex PCR, while TCRdb's copy carries only in-frame clones and drops some. The data contain about 150,000 clones, 80% of them singletons. Input material: PBMCs. The receptors come from a man aged 25 to 45 in good health and CMV-seronegative. Each CDR3 is given with its conserved first and last residue. Only some rows state a clone size, as once, few, many or a class for expanded clones.

J	V	size	CDR3
TRBJ2-1	TRBV6-4	NA	CASSVETGPGEQFF
TRBJ2-1	TRBV28	NA	CASSSLAGGNEQFF
TRBJ2-7	TRBV28	once	CASSSMDRAISYEQYF
TRBJ1-4	TRBV14	NA	CASSRGGEKLFF
TRBJ2-1	TRBV19	NA	CASTGSLRGHEQFF
TRBJ2-7	TRBV11-2	NA	CASSLLSGTVPVYEQYF
TRBJ2-1	TRBV28	NA	CASSSGMIEQFF
TRBJ1-1	TRBV28	NA	CASSTWDRASTEAFF
TRBJ2-3	TRBV7-9	NA	CASSFGSGSGDTQYF
TRBJ2-7	TRBV4-3	many	CASSPELGTSGSPYEQYF